Sequencing of this T cell receptor (beta chain) was carried out in a study of blood T cell repertoires in COVID-19. Generated by immunoSEQ multiplex PCR, the TCRdb table keeps only in-frame clones and is missing some. The data hold hundreds of thousands of clones, with just over 85% observed a single time. The CDR3 runs 15 residues. Germline trimming cut 7 bases from V and 5 bases from J; bases unmatched to any gene: 6. Germline V gene data show CDR1 as SNHLY and CDR2 as FYNNEI. Material for sequencing was peripheral blood. V usage is TRBV2 and J usage is TRBJ2-2; 11 bases map to TRBD1. The TCR originated in a woman younger than 45 with active or convalescent COVID-19. CDR3 loop: CASNGQGAGTGELFF. The CDR3 region has the DNA TGTGCCAGCAACGGACAGGGGGCTGGTACCGGGGAGCTGTTTTTT.